One T cell receptor beta chain is described in this entry. Libraries were prepared by immunoSEQ multiplex PCR; TCRdb keeps only in-frame clonotypes and omits some of them. The sample lists 30,000 or so clones, 76% occurring once. The germline V gene encodes CDR1 MNHEY and CDR2 SVGAGI. The CDR3 runs to 15 residues. Trimming removed 2 bases from V and 6 bases from J; junction bases left unmatched: 5. The sample originates from a study of STAT5B mutations in CD4+ large granular lymphocyte leukemia. This rearrangement joins TRBV6-5 to TRBJ2-1; 9 bases are shared with TRBD2. The sample was CD4+ T cells from blood buffy coats. This receptor was taken from a human donor in good health. CDR3 DNA: TGTGCCAGCAGTTACCAACGGACTAGCGCCAATGAGCAGTTCTTC. Translated, it gives CASSYQRTSANEQFF.